The 6 T cell receptor beta chains below were found in one sample sequenced in a study of T cell responses to AZD1222 COVID-19 vaccine. The table came from immunoSEQ multiplex PCR; TCRdb's copy has only in-frame clones and leaves some out. The sample holds some 130,000 clones, roughly 84% seen once. The sequencing here drew on peripheral blood, taken on day 0 of AZD1222 vaccination. Every receptor here comes from an adult in good health.

The V call is TRBV6-5, the J call TRBJ1-5, with 7 bases matching TRBD1. The CDR3 has 15 amino acids. The germline CDR1 and CDR2 sequences are MNHEY and SVGAGI. Losses at the gene ends were 6 bases for V and 2 bases for J; bases not matched to a gene: 7. The CDR3 region has the DNA TGTGCCAGCAGAGCGACAGGGCTTGGCAATCAGCCCCAGCATTTT. This translates into CASRATGLGNQPQHF.

The J gene is TRBJ1-1, the V gene TRBV6-2 or TRBV6-3; D remains unclear. The germline V gene encodes CDR1 MNHEY and CDR2 SVGEGT. Trimming shortened V by 2 bases and J by 2 bases, and 6 bases separated the two germline ends. This CDR3 is built from 13 residues. CDR3 amino acids: CASSYRVNTEAFF. The CDR3 DNA follows: TGTGCCAGCAGTTACAGGGTAAACACTGAAGCTTTCTTT.

The chain uses TRBV27 and TRBJ1-2, with TRBD1 identical over 7 bases. CDR1 MNHEY and CDR2 SMNVEV come from the germline V gene (reference sequence). The CDR3 sequence is 17 residues long. With 5 bases clipped from V and 8 bases from J, the junction kept 20 bases outside the gene matches. The CDR3 region has the DNA TGTGCCAGCAGTCGCAACAGGGGTTCCTTCCTTACGGACGGCTACACCTTC. Its translation: CASSRNRGSFLTDGYTF.

The chain recombines TRBV19 with TRBJ1-1, with D unresolved. The CDR3 extends over 14 amino acids. V was pared by 2 bases and J by 3 bases, with 10 bases between. Germline-derived CDR1 and CDR2 are LNHDA and SQIVND (reference sequence). The CDR3 DNA reads TGTGCCAGTAGTATATCCCAGCGATACACTGAAGCTTTCTTT. It translates to CASSISQRYTEAFF. The variable domain in full, with the rest retrieved from reference TRBV19 and TRBJ1-1, is DGGITQSPKYLFRKEGQNVTLSCEQNLNHDAMYWYRQDPGQGLRLIYYSQIVNDFQKGDIAEGYSVSREKKESFPLTVTSAQKNPTAFYLCASSISQRYTEAFFGQGTRLTVV.

The CDR3 region has the DNA TGTGCCAGTAGAGAGGGGGCGAATGGCTACACCTTC. Its translation is CASREGANGYTF. The V call is TRBV19, the J call TRBJ1-2, with TRBD1 matching 7 bases. The ends lost 6 bases at V and 6 bases at J; junction bases unmatched: 4. The CDR3 totals 12 residues. Looked up from germline, CDR1 is LNHDA and CDR2 is SQIVND (reference sequence).

The V call is TRBV11-2, the J call TRBJ1-2; D may be TRBD1 (6 bases). Trimming left V 0 bases short and J 10 bases short, with 15 bases between. Germline V CDR1 and CDR2: SGHAT, FQNNGV. The CDR3 extends over 14 amino acids. CDR3 nucleotides: TGTGCCAGCAGCTTAGAGCCGCAAACAGGGACCTACACCTTC. It codes for CASSLEPQTGTYTF.